The 9 T cell receptor beta chains presented below share a single source sample, sequenced in a study of regulatory T cells in long-lasting Graves disease. This sample's time point: newly diagnosed GD, antithyroid drugs for less than 3 months. Preparation of the TCR library used RNA extracted from PBMCs. Arm-PCR of CDR3 regions and iRepertoire HTBI primers were the basis on which TCR beta libraries were built. TCRdb passed the multiplex PCR reads through MiXCR, listing each CDR3 protein once. This sample has hundreds of thousands of distinct CDR3 sequences, with around an eighth found just once. This same sample was also part of a study on T cells in Graves' hyperthyroidism and ophthalmopathy.

The sequencing here drew on peripheral blood mononuclear cells (PBMCs), taken at new diagnosis, from a patient treated with antithyroid drugs. These receptors all stem from a man aged 30-40 years with Graves disease.

This CDR3 is CASSYSPGQGNTIYF. The CDR3, as DNA: TGTGCCAGCAGTTACTCACCGGGACAGGGAAACACCATATATTTT. The V call is TRBV6-5, the J call TRBJ1-3, with TRBD1 identical over 7 bases. The CDR3 contains 15 residues. Per the germline V gene, CDR1 is MNHEY and CDR2 is SVGAGI. The trim removed 0 bases at V and 4 bases at J, leaving 3 bases unmatched.

This clonotype occurred a few times. This rearrangement joins TRBV7-9 to TRBJ2-7, with D possibly called TRBD1 or TRBD2 (5 bases each). Germline CDR1 SEHNR, CDR2 FQNEAQ (reference sequence). There are 16 residues in the CDR3. With 2 bases removed from V and 1 base from J, the gap between germline ends came to 15 bases. The DNA of the CDR3 is TGTGCCAGCAGCTTAATGTTGCTGGGGGAATCCTACGAGCAGTACTTC. As protein: CASSLMLLGESYEQYF.

V is TRBV9 and J is TRBJ2-5, with TRBD2 identical over 8 bases. Germline CDR1 is SGDLS and CDR2 is YYNGEE. V lost 5 bases, J lost 5 bases, and 5 bases stayed unmatched. The CDR3 has 13 amino acids. The CDR3, as DNA: TGTGCCAGCAGTGAAGAGCGGGAGGAGACCCAGTACTTC. Protein: CASSEEREETQYF.

A few counts support this clonotype. The gene calls are TRBV20-1 and TRBJ2-1, with D uncertain. Germline V gene sequence: CDR1 DFQATT, CDR2 SNEGSKA (reference sequence). Trimming shortened V by 0 bases and J by 3 bases, and 9 bases separated the two germline ends. The CDR3 sequence is 14 residues long. CDR3 loop: CSARDRSVYNEQFF. The CDR3 DNA reads as TGCAGTGCTAGAGATCGGTCAGTCTACAATGAGCAGTTCTTC.

This clonotype came up many times. V is TRBV5-1 and J is TRBJ2-5; the match to TRBD1 covers 8 bases. The CDR3 extends over 15 amino acids. From germline, CDR1 is SGHRS and CDR2 YFSETQ. With V trimmed by 9 bases and J by 1 base, 11 bases remained unmatched. CDR3: CATADREGPQETQYF. As DNA, the CDR3 is TGCGCCACCGCGGACAGGGAAGGCCCCCAAGAGACCCAGTACTTC.

The table lists this clonotype with many counts. CDR3 nucleotides: TGTGCCAGCCAAAAGGGGGAGAACACCGGGGAGCTGTTTTTT. It specifies CASQKGENTGELFF. The V and J genes are TRBV2 and TRBJ2-2; D may be TRBD1 (6 bases). Trimming removed 8 bases from V and 1 base from J, with 11 bases in between. This CDR3 spans 14 amino acids. CDR1 SNHLY and CDR2 FYNNEI come from the germline V gene.

In this sample, this clonotype turned up many times. This chain connects TRBV30 to TRBJ2-3; no reliable D call. The CDR3 has 13 residues. V lost 4 bases and J lost 4, with 12 bases in between. Germline-derived CDR1 and CDR2 are GTSNPN and SVGIG (reference sequence). The CDR3 sequence: CAWIGLGADTQYF. The DNA of the CDR3 is TGTGCCTGGATTGGCCTAGGCGCAGATACGCAGTATTTT.

This clonotype has just a few counts. The gene calls are TRBV29-1 and TRBJ2-6; D gene ambiguous. Germline values: CDR1 SQVTM, CDR2 ANQGSEA. The CDR3 extends over 13 amino acids. V lost 5 bases to trimming and J lost 1 base, with 6 bases between them. The CDR3 is CSVFGSGANVLTF. CDR3 coding DNA: TGCAGCGTTTTCGGGTCTGGGGCCAACGTCCTGACTTTC.

This clonotype occurred many times. The chain joins TRBV30 to TRBJ1-1, with D unresolved. From germline, CDR1 is GTSNPN and CDR2 SVGIG (reference sequence). Trimming removed 4 bases at V and 4 bases at J, with 13 bases between. The CDR3 covers 13 residues. CDR3 sequence reads: CAWTPLGGTEAFF. For the CDR3, the DNA is TGTGCCTGGACCCCACTTGGTGGCACTGAAGCTTTCTTT.